The rows below give T cell receptor beta chains drawn from one sample of a study of blood T cell repertoires in COVID-19. Assay used: immunoSEQ multiplex PCR; TCRdb lists only in-frame clones, some missing. Here the sample spans about 300,000 clones, around 92% being singletons. The sequenced sample consisted of peripheral blood. The receptors shown here come from a woman aged 25 to 39 with COVID-19, enrolled during active disease. CDR3s include the opening cysteine and the closing phenylalanine or tryptophan. The D gene is left open where the match is weak. Clone size is shown for a subset of rows, as once, few, many or a class of expanded clone.

cdr3_nt cdr3_aa v_call cdr3_length d_call j_call clone_size
TGTGCCAGTAGGGACAGCGGACGGGGCTACACCTTC CASRDSGRGYTF TRBV19 12 . TRBJ1-2 .
TGTGCCAGCAGCTTTTTAAGCGGGGGGGGTTACGAGCAGTACTTC CASSFLSGGGYEQYF TRBV7-8 15 TRBD2 TRBJ2-7 .
TGTGCCAGCAGCTTGGCGGGGGGGCGCTACGAGCAGTACTTC CASSLAGGRYEQYF TRBV5-4 14 TRBD2 TRBJ2-7 .
TGCGCCAGCAGCCAGGGAGGGTACACTGAAGCTTTCTTT CASSQGGYTEAFF TRBV5-1 13 . TRBJ1-1 .
TGTGCCAGTAGTATAGGATATGGGGCGTTTAACACTGAAGCTTTCTTT CASSIGYGAFNTEAFF TRBV19 16 . TRBJ1-1 .
TGTGCCAGCAGGGAACAGGGAAGCTATGGCTACACCTTC CASREQGSYGYTF TRBV28 13 . TRBJ1-2 .
TGTGCCAGCGGGGCGTACCGCACAGATACGCAGTATTTT CASGAYRTDTQYF TRBV7-6 13 . TRBJ2-3 .
TGTGCCACCAGCAGAGGACAGAACCAAGAGACCCAGTACTTC CATSRGQNQETQYF TRBV15 14 . TRBJ2-5 .
TGTGCCAGCAGCGGGAGAGGTAGGACTCTGGGGATTGAGCAGTTCTTC CASSGRGRTLGIEQFF TRBV7-9 16 . TRBJ2-1 .
TGTGCCAGCAGCCTATTGACAGGTTCGAACACTGAAGCTTTCTTT CASSLLTGSNTEAFF TRBV3-1/TRBV3-2 15 . TRBJ1-1 .
TGTGCCACCAGCAACCCCCATGGAGCAAATGAGCAGTTCTTC CATSNPHGANEQFF TRBV15 14 . TRBJ2-1 .
TGTGCCAGTAGTAACACCTATGGCTACACCTTC CASSNTYGYTF TRBV19 11 . TRBJ1-2 once